This T cell receptor (beta chain) was observed in a study of CD8+CD57+ T cells in acquired aplastic anemia. Genomic DNA acted as the template from which TCR beta VDJ combination and CDR3 sequence profiling were carried out. TCRdb analysed the reads with MiXCR anew, one entry per CDR3 protein. The data hold about 81,000 distinct CDR3 sequences, with approximately 46% observed a single time. On this clonotype itself: Its antigen is still unknown.

Germline CDR1 and CDR2: MNHEY and SMNVEV (reference sequence). V was clipped by 3 bases and J by 2 bases, with 12 bases between them. CDR3 length: 15 amino acids. General study points: Patients and controls were found to share about 31 CD8+ CDR3 sequences.

This rearrangement joins TRBV27 to TRBJ2-3; D is unresolved. The receptor comes from a human donor in good health, serving as a control. The sequenced sample was sorted CD4+, CD8+, or CD8+CD57+ T cells (not recorded which) from PBMCs. CDR3 nucleotide sequence: TGTGCCAGCAGTTTGAGAAACTCGCACACAGATACGCAGTATTTT. This sequence encodes CASSLRNSHTDTQYF.